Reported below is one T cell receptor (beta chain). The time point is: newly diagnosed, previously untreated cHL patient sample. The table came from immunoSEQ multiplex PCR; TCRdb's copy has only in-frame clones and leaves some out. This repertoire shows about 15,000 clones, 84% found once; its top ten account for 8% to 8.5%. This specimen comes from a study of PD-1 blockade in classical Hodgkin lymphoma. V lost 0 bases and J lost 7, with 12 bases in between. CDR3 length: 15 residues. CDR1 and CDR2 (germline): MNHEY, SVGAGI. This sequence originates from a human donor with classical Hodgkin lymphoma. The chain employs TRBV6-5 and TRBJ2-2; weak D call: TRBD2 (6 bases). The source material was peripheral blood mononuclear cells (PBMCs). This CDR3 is CASSYSRGENGELFF. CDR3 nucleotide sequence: TGTGCCAGCAGTTACTCTCGCGGGGAAAACGGGGAGCTGTTTTTT.